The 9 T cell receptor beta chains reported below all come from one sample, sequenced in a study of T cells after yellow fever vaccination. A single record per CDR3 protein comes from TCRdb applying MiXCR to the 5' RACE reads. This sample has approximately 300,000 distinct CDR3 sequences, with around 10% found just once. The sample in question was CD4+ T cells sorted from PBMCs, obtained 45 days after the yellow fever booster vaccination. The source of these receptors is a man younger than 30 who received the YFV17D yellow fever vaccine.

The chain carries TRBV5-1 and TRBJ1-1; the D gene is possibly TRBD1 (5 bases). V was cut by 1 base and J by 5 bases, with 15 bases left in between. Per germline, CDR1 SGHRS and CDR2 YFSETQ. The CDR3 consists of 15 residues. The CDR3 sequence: CASSLLPGGGTEAFF. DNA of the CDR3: TGCGCCAGCAGCTTGTTACCGGGGGGTGGTACTGAAGCTTTCTTT.

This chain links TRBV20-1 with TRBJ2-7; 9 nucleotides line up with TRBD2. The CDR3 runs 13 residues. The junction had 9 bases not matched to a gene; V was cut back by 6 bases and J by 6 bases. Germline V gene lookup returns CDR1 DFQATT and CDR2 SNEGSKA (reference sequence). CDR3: CSAERGVSSEQYF. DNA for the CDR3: TGCAGTGCCGAGCGGGGGGTGTCATCCGAGCAGTACTTC.

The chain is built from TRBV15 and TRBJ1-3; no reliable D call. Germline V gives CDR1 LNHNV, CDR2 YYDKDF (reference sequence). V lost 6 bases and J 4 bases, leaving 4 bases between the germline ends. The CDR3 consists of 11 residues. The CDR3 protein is CATREGNTIYF. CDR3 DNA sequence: TGTGCCACCAGAGAGGGAAACACCATATATTTT.

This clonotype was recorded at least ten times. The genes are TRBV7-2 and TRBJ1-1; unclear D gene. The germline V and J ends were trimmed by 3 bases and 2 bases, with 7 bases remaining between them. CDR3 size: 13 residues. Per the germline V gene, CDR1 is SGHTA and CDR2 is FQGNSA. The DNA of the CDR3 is TGTGCCAGCAGCTTGTACAGTAACACTGAAGCTTTCTTT. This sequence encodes CASSLYSNTEAFF.

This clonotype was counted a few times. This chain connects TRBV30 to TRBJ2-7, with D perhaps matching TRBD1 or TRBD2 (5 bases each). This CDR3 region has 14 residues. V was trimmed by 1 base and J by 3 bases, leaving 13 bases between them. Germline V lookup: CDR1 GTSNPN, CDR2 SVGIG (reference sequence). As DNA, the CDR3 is TGTGCCTGGAGTGCCGGGACCGCTTTCTACGAGCAGTACTTC. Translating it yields CAWSAGTAFYEQYF.

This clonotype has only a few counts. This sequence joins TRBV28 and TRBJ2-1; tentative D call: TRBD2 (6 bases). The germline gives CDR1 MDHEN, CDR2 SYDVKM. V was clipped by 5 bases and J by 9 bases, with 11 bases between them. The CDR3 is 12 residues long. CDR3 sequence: CASSTPGLEQFF. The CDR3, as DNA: TGTGCCAGCAGTACCCCGGGACTTGAGCAGTTCTTC.

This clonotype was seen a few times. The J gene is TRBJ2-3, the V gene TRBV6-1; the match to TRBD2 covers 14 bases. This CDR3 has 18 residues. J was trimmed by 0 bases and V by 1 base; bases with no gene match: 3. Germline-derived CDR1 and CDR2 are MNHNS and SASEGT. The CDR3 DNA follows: TGTGCCAGCAGTGAAGGGACTAGCGGGGGGCTTAGCACAGATACGCAGTATTTT. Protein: CASSEGTSGGLSTDTQYF.

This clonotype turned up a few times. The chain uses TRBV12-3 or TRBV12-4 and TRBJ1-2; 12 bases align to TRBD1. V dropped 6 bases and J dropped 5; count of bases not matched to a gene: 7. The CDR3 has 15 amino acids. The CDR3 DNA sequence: TGTGCCAGCAGCTCCGGGACAGGGGGCGGTTATGGCTACACCTTC. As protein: CASSSGTGGGYGYTF.

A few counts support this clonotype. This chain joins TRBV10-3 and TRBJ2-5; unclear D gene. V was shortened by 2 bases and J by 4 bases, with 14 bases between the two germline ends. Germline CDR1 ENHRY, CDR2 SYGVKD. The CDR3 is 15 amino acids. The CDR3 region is CAISEGSTTVETQYF. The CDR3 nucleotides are TGTGCCATCAGTGAGGGCTCAACCACCGTAGAGACCCAGTACTTC.